This TCR beta chain was sequenced during a study of blood T cell repertoires in COVID-19. Deletions cut 4 bases from V and 0 bases from J, with 11 bases between. The CDR3 has 15 residues. CDR1 and CDR2 from the germline V gene are MNHEY and SVGAGI. TCRdb's copy holds only in-frame clones and misses some; the assay was immunoSEQ multiplex PCR. The sample carries under 300,000 clones, approximately 80% recorded once. The receptor was derived from a man aged 35 to 55 who had recovered from COVID-19. The specimen sequenced was peripheral blood. The chain uses TRBV6-5 and TRBJ2-3; TRBD2 is a possible D gene (5 bases). The CDR3 sequence is CASSSKGSSTDTQYF. In DNA form, the CDR3 reads TGTGCCAGCAGTTCCAAAGGGAGTAGCACAGATACGCAGTATTTT.